Presented here are 9 T cell receptor beta chains from one specimen sequenced in a study of T cells in Graves' hyperthyroidism and ophthalmopathy. It was RNA transcripts that yielded the amplified TCR beta CDR3 regions. TCR CDR3 underwent first-round RT-PCR with the HTBI primer set. TCRdb fed the multiplex PCR reads into MiXCR, producing one record per CDR3 protein. Here the sample spans under 800,000 distinct CDR3 sequences, 14% being singletons. The sequencing input was blood. The receptor set was obtained from a woman aged 18-29 years with Graves' hyperthyroidism.

This clonotype was seen at least ten times. The rearrangement links TRBV5-1 to TRBJ1-1; tentatively, D is TRBD1 (6 bases). V was trimmed by 4 bases and J by 1 base, leaving 20 bases between them. Per the germline V gene, CDR1 is SGHRS and CDR2 is YFSETQ. The CDR3 covers 17 residues. In DNA, the CDR3 is TGCGCCAGCAGCCTTACCGGGACACTTCGACGGAACACTGAAGCTTTCTTT. Translation gives CASSLTGTLRRNTEAFF.

Notes on this clonotype: A read error is possible here, since a much larger clone lies one base away. This sequence joins TRBV11-2 and TRBJ2-1; D is possibly TRBD2 (6 bases). The J call is doubtful: the DNA matches TRBJ2-7 better. There are 16 residues in the CDR3. CDR1 and CDR2 from the germline V gene are SGHAT and FQNNGV. CDR3 sequence (DNA): TGTGCCAGCAGCATTAGCGGCCCGAGCTCCTACAATGAGCAGTACTTC. Encoded protein: CASSISGPSSYNEQYF.

This clonotype appeared many times. The chain links TRBV19 to TRBJ1-3; D is unclear. Germline V lookup: CDR1 LNHDA, CDR2 SQIVND (reference sequence). Trimming removed 4 bases from V and 0 bases from J, with 4 bases in between. This CDR3 is 13 amino acids long. Written as DNA, the CDR3 is TGTGCCAGTAGTAGAAGCTCTGGAAACACCATATATTTT. Translated: CASSRSSGNTIYF.

At least ten counts were recorded for this clonotype. J is TRBJ1-2 and V is TRBV7-2, with unresolved D. Germline assignment: CDR1 SGHTA and CDR2 FQGNSA. V was trimmed by 1 base and J by 6 bases, leaving 18 bases between them. The CDR3 spans 16 residues. CDR3 coding DNA: TGTGCCAGCAGCTTAGGAGTAAACAGACCTACGGATGGCTACACCTTC. As protein: CASSLGVNRPTDGYTF.

The J gene is TRBJ1-1, the V gene TRBV19; unclear D gene. V was pared by 8 bases and J by 6 bases, with 19 bases between. This CDR3 is built from 14 residues. The V gene's germline CDR1 is LNHDA and CDR2 SQIVND (reference sequence). The CDR3 DNA reads as TGTGCCAGTCAAGTAAGGGTTGGAAGGGCTGAAGCTTTCTTT. Its translation: CASQVRVGRAEAFF. The full variable domain, completed using reference TRBV19 and TRBJ1-1, is DGGITQSPKYLFRKEGQNVTLSCEQNLNHDAMYWYRQDPGQGLRLIYYSQIVNDFQKGDIAEGYSVSREKKESFPLTVTSAQKNPTAFYLCASQVRVGRAEAFFGQGTRLTVV.

This clonotype occurred once. The CDR3 spells CSVGGSGSKETQYF. In nucleotides, the CDR3 is TGCAGCGTTGGAGGTAGCGGGTCTAAAGAGACCCAGTACTTC. V usage is TRBV29-1 and J usage is TRBJ2-5, with 7 bases identical to TRBD2. From germline, CDR1 is SQVTM and CDR2 ANQGSEA. V trimming: 4 bases; J trimming: 3 bases; junction bases outside the gene matches: 8. The CDR3 totals 14 residues.

The sample holds many counts of this clonotype. This chain joins TRBV12-3 or TRBV12-4 and TRBJ2-2, with 9 bases identical to TRBD1. This CDR3 is 16 amino acids long. The ends lost 6 bases at V and 1 base at J; junction bases unmatched: 6. In DNA form, the CDR3 reads TGTGCCAGCAGAGCTGGACAGGGGATGAACACCGGGGAGCTGTTTTTT. This translates into CASRAGQGMNTGELFF.

This clonotype was detected ten times or more. This chain connects TRBV27 to TRBJ1-5; maybe TRBD1 (5 bases). Trimming took 2 bases from V and 5 from J, leaving 7 bases between them. The germline gives CDR1 MNHEY, CDR2 SMNVEV (reference sequence). The CDR3 consists of 13 residues. The CDR3 DNA follows: TGTGCCAGCAGTTTAATAGGGGATCAGCCCCAGCATTTT. It translates to CASSLIGDQPQHF.

This clonotype was observed many times. CDR3 in amino acids: CASSFGSAGPYEQYF. The DNA of the CDR3 is TGTGCCAGCAGCTTCGGATCAGCGGGACCCTACGAGCAGTACTTC. The V and J genes are TRBV11-3 and TRBJ2-7, with 7 positions matching TRBD2. J lost 2 bases, V lost 3 bases, and 7 bases had no gene match. The CDR3 loop spans 15 amino acids. CDR1 is SGHNT and CDR2 is YENEEA in the germline V gene.